One sample yielded the 22 T cell receptor beta chains listed below, sequenced in a study of cytomegalovirus exposure and HLA in healthy donors. The PCR ran on 60 Vbeta and 13 Jbeta primers. The protocol was immunoSEQ multiplex PCR, while the TCRdb copy is restricted to in-frame clones and leaves out a portion. The repertoire has some 96,000 clones, under 85% of them found once; the top ten carry 2%. The sequenced material came from PBMCs. All receptors derive from a middle-aged man in good health and CMV-seronegative.

The chain employs TRBV9 and TRBJ2-3; TRBD1 is a possible D gene (5 bases). There are 15 residues in the CDR3. CDR1 is SGDLS, CDR2 YYNGEE, per germline. Trimming shortened V by 0 bases and J by 4 bases, and 12 bases separated the two germline ends. The CDR3 DNA follows: TGTGCCAGCAGCGTAGCTATAGGGGTGGCAGATACGCAGTATTTT. This codes for CASSVAIGVADTQYF.

This CDR3 reads CASSPGGQTSTDTQYF. CDR3 coding DNA: TGCGCCAGCAGCCCGGGGGGACAAACTAGCACAGATACGCAGTATTTT. This chain joins TRBV4-3 and TRBJ2-3, with a weak D call TRBD2 (7 bases). V lost 4 bases, J lost 0 bases, and 14 bases lay in between. The germline gives CDR1 LGHNA, CDR2 YSLEER. The CDR3 extends over 16 amino acids.

The chain recombines TRBV2 with TRBJ2-7, with a possible D match to TRBD2 (6 bases). V was cut by 11 bases and J by 5 bases, with 22 bases left in between. This CDR3 region has 14 residues. The germline V gene encodes CDR1 SNHLY and CDR2 FYNNEI. The CDR3 sequence: CAGVPGLAPNEQYF. DNA for the CDR3: TGTGCCGGAGTTCCGGGACTTGCCCCTAACGAGCAGTACTTC.

The chain is built from TRBV4-3 and TRBJ2-7, with 8 bases that match TRBD1. Germline CDR1 and CDR2: LGHNA and YSLEER. The CDR3 runs 15 residues. The ends lost 2 bases at V and 5 bases at J; junction bases unmatched: 8. The CDR3 loop is CASSQSPGGQHEQYF. DNA of the CDR3: TGCGCCAGCAGCCAATCCCCAGGGGGCCAGCACGAGCAGTACTTC.

The CDR3 DNA reads TGTGCCAGCAGCGCCGAAACAACAGGGTTGAGTTCACCCCTCCACTTT. Translating gives CASSAETTGLSSPLHF. The gene calls are TRBV7-2 and TRBJ1-6; tentatively, D is TRBD1 (6 bases). Trimming shortened V by 5 bases and J by 9 bases, and 20 bases separated the two germline ends. Per germline, CDR1 SGHTA and CDR2 FQGNSA. The CDR3 loop spans 16 amino acids.

This rearrangement joins TRBV5-1 to TRBJ2-5; D ambiguous. Germline CDR1 and CDR2: SGHRS and YFSETQ. Trimming cost V 0 bases and J 5 bases, with 5 bases left between them. The CDR3 is made up of 12 amino acids. The CDR3 DNA sequence: TGCGCCAGCAGCTTGGGGCGGGAGACCCAGTACTTC. It translates to CASSLGRETQYF.

This clone was seen just once. CDR3 in DNA: TGTGCCAGTAGTCGACAAAGGGGGAACACTGAAGCTTTCTTT. Protein product: CASSRQRGNTEAFF. The rearrangement joins TRBV19 to TRBJ1-1; a possible D gene is TRBD1 (5 bases). This CDR3 is built from 14 residues. CDR1 is LNHDA and CDR2 is SQIVND in the germline V gene (reference sequence). Trimming removed 5 bases at V and 1 base at J, with 11 bases between.

This clone came up once. Written as DNA, the CDR3 is TGTGCCAGCAGTTTTCGGACCGCGGCGGGTTCACCCCTCCACTTT. Amino acids: CASSFRTAAGSPLHF. The chain links TRBV28 to TRBJ1-6; D ambiguous. The CDR3 runs to 15 residues. CDR1 MDHEN and CDR2 SYDVKM come from the germline V gene. V was shortened by 3 bases and J by 9 bases, with 15 bases between the two germline ends.

Only one count was recorded for this clone. The chain employs TRBV29-1 and TRBJ1-1, with D tentatively TRBD1 (5 bases). V dropped 0 bases and J dropped 0 bases, with 20 bases sitting between them. This CDR3 has 18 amino acids. Germline loops: CDR1 SQVTM, CDR2 ANQGSEA. DNA of the CDR3: TGCAGCGTTGAAGATCCGTCAGTCGGCGGGGGTATGAACACTGAAGCTTTCTTT. Its protein product is CSVEDPSVGGGMNTEAFF.

The rearrangement joins TRBV5-5 to TRBJ1-5, with TRBD1 matching 7 bases. J lost 5 bases, V lost 5 bases, and 4 bases had no gene match. Germline CDR1 reads SGHKS; CDR2 reads YYEKEE (reference sequence). CDR3 size: 13 residues. This CDR3 reads CASSWDSHQPQHF. In DNA, the CDR3 is TGTGCCAGCAGTTGGGACAGTCATCAGCCCCAGCATTTT.

CDR3 DNA: TGTGCCAGCGGTATACTAGCGGGGGGCTCCTACGAGCAGTACTTC. It codes for CASGILAGGSYEQYF. This chain links TRBV7-9 with TRBJ2-7; 12 nucleotides match TRBD2. Germline values: CDR1 SEHNR, CDR2 FQNEAQ (reference sequence). CDR3 length: 15 residues. The trim removed 8 bases at V and 0 bases at J, leaving 5 bases unmatched.

The chain carries TRBV15 and TRBJ1-4; 11 nucleotides match TRBD1. Losses at the gene ends were 3 bases for V and 4 bases for J; bases not matched to a gene: 4. The CDR3 spans 16 residues. Germline V gives CDR1 LNHNV, CDR2 YYDKDF (reference sequence). CDR3 sequence: CATSRGQGEINEKLFF. CDR3 nucleotides: TGTGCCACCAGCAGGGGACAGGGGGAAATTAATGAAAAACTGTTTTTT.

The rearrangement uses TRBV21-1 and TRBJ2-2; the table's D call, TRBD2, was not checked against the DNA. TRBV21-1 is an annotated pseudogene. This CDR3 comprises 14 residues. This CDR3 reads CASSATPGLRELFF. The CDR3 nucleotides are TGTGCCAGCAGCGCGACGCCGGGTCTCCGGGAGCTGTTTTTT.

The chain employs TRBV7-2 and TRBJ1-1; TRBD1 matches at 7 bases. Trimming cost V 5 bases and J 6 bases; bases outside gene matches: 9. The germline CDR1 and CDR2 sequences are SGHTA and FQGNSA. CDR3 size: 14 residues. In nucleotides, the CDR3 is TGTGCCAGCAGCCCAAGCAGGGGGAAGGCTGAAGCTTTCTTT. This codes for CASSPSRGKAEAFF.

This chain uses TRBV7-8 with TRBJ2-5; 11 positions agree with TRBD2. Germline CDR1 is SGHVS and CDR2 is FQNEAQ. The V gene end was trimmed by 4 bases and the J gene end by 2 bases; junction bases not matched to a gene: 0. The CDR3 is 14 residues long. Here the CDR3 reads CASSSSGRQETQYF. CDR3 nucleotides: TGTGCCAGCAGCTCTAGCGGGAGGCAAGAGACCCAGTACTTC.

Here the CDR3 reads CASIPREMADTQYF. The CDR3 nucleotides are TGTGCCAGCATTCCGCGGGAGATGGCAGATACGCAGTATTTT. The V gene is TRBV7-2, the J gene TRBJ2-3; 7 bases map to TRBD2. Unmatched junction bases numbered 8, after V lost 7 bases and J lost 4 bases. The CDR3 has 14 amino acids. In germline, CDR1 is SGHTA, CDR2 FQGNSA.

The chain links TRBV30 to TRBJ2-2, with TRBD2 matching over 9 bases. Germline CDR1 reads GTSNPN; CDR2 reads SVGIG (reference sequence). This CDR3 is 14 amino acids long. The V gene end was trimmed by 5 bases and the J gene end by 3 bases; junction bases not matched to a gene: 4. The CDR3 region has the DNA TGTGCCTGGGGAACTAGCGGGTACACCGGGGAGCTGTTTTTT. Protein: CAWGTSGYTGELFF.

On this clone itself: The junction departs from germline at one end; a sequencing error may be responsible. The chain is built from TRBV7-3 and TRBJ2-3; the match to TRBD2 covers 9 bases. CDR3 length: 16 amino acids. Germline V gene sequence: CDR1 SGHTA, CDR2 FQGTGA. The CDR3 DNA is TGTTCCAGCAGCTTAAGTCCGGGACTAGCTACAGATACGCAGTATTTT. Its protein is CSSSLSPGLATDTQYF.

This clone was recorded a few times. V gene TRBV6-1 combines with J gene TRBJ2-7; tentatively, D is TRBD1 (5 bases). Looked up from germline, CDR1 is MNHNS and CDR2 is SASEGT. CDR3 length: 14 amino acids. V was clipped by 5 bases and J by 0 bases, with 11 bases between them. For the CDR3, the DNA is TGTGCCAGCAGTCAACAGGTTAGCTCCTACGAGCAGTACTTC. As protein: CASSQQVSSYEQYF.

This chain joins TRBV27 and TRBJ2-7; 10 nucleotides align to TRBD2. Per germline, CDR1 MNHEY and CDR2 SMNVEV (reference sequence). V lost 7 bases to trimming and J lost 1 base; unmatched junction nucleotides: 7. CDR3 length equals 15 residues. This CDR3 is CASKILAGPSYEQYF. For the CDR3, the DNA is TGTGCCAGCAAGATACTAGCGGGGCCTTCCTACGAGCAGTACTTC.

J is TRBJ1-6 and V is TRBV7-3; TRBD1 might be the D (6 bases). Deletions cut 1 base from V and 7 bases from J, with 11 bases between. Germline CDR1 SGHTA, CDR2 FQGTGA. The CDR3 spans 15 residues. This chain's CDR3 is CASSLSGRGNSPLHF. CDR3 DNA sequence: TGTGCCAGCAGCTTAAGCGGCAGGGGCAATTCACCCCTCCACTTT.

About this clone itself: An end of the junction does not agree with germline; a read error may underlie this. CDR3 DNA: TGTGCCAGCAGTTTAGCGGGGGCCACCTCCGTCACCCTACCGTACTTC. This sequence encodes CASSLAGATSVTLPYF. V gene TRBV27 combines with J gene TRBJ1-2; TRBD1 is a possible D gene (6 bases). The CDR3 covers 16 residues. Germline CDR1 MNHEY, CDR2 SMNVEV (reference sequence).